This TCR beta chain was documented in a study of cytomegalovirus exposure and HLA in healthy donors (dated by TCRdb to about 2017). Turning to the overall study: An earlier analysis of some 600 of the donors reported about 300 Gb of sequence data and roughly 120 million unique TCR beta sequences obtained from around 170 million T cells. An earlier analysis of approximately 630 of the donors applied high-throughput TCR beta sequencing to assess whether each TCR beta V gene segment acted as functional or pseudogenic. Of the roughly 400 genotyped donors, approximately 82% fell in the genetic ancestry cluster associated with self-reported Caucasian donors. Roughly 5 DR-DQ haplotypes were treated as single units for association and clustering because of strong linkage in the cohort. To predict cytomegalovirus infection status, the study combined high-throughput TCR immunosequencing, statistical association of individual TCRs with disease status, and machine learning. Every repertoire in the discovery cohort had been generated on one and the same sequencing platform. Typing coverage varied by locus: about 629-640 donors for A, B, C, DRB1 and DQB1; about 520 for DQA1; more than 600 for DPA1; more than 450 for DPB1. The study aimed to test whether signatures of past pathogen exposure could be identified by cataloging public T cell receptors. Among 398 genotyped donors of the cohort, an average of about 240,000 unique TCR beta nucleotide sequences was sequenced per donor, of which about 18% were non-productive. Donor age, sex, ethnicity and CMV serostatus were collected together with the repertoire data. HLA typing covered class I and class II loci at four-digit resolution. Using immunosequencing, the study profiled T cell repertoires from fewer than 850 subjects and related those repertoires to cytomegalovirus serostatus. A later analysis re-analyzed previously published TCR beta repertoires from about 600 donors and added high-resolution HLA genotyping to study TCR occurrence patterns. Around 320 gigabases of sequencing data and approximately 85 million unique TCR sequences were included in an early release covering under 650 HLA-typed donors. Besides the first cohort of around 670 subjects, a separate validation cohort made up of 120 different subjects was used. A later genetic analysis took genome-wide SNP genotypes for about three fifths of the 666 donors and used that subset as a discovery cohort. In the later analysis, no new phenotypic data were used to find candidate immune exposures; instead, reliance was placed on TCR beta sequences and their occurrence across donors. The research as a whole found: HLA typing was unavailable for some donors at each locus, so association tests used only the typed subset. Compared with the roughly 720-donor mean, donors in an Asian-associated ancestry cluster had fewer N-insertions in productive TCRs, according to a later genetic analysis. A further reported finding was that TCR beta sequences accurately predicted the HLA-A and HLA-B alleles for most subjects in the first cohort. According to a later analysis, TCR association rates differed among HLA loci, with DRB1 alleles showing the most associated TCRs and HLA-C alleles showing the fewest. The earlier analysis of about 600 of the donors excluded 15 to 20 rarely observed V segments, including chromosome 9 orphons, because counts were too low. In this cohort, only TCR beta chains were sequenced, and detectable features were limited by the absence of alpha or paired-chain data. Broadly in line with IMGT annotations, most TCR beta V segments showed up in productive rearrangements about 90% or about 30% of the time in an earlier analysis of 450 to 600 of the donors. The authors suggested that the approach could potentially be extended to other disease states and immunological phenotypes. According to a later analysis, most CMV-associated TCR beta chains appeared to be HLA-restricted, and the HLA associations seemed to be driven largely by CMV exposure. In vitro tests confirmed that three of the cytomegalovirus-associated TCR beta chains recognize cytomegalovirus antigens. When HLA alleles, especially DR and DQ, strongly co-occurred, TCR associations were difficult to assign to individual alleles. The presence/absence analyses assumed that sequencing depth was roughly uniform across donors, and that assumption may not be true. Several of the top co-occurrence clusters appeared to be linked to parvovirus B19, influenza, CMV and Epstein-Barr virus, according to a later analysis. A cluster of highly shared sequence variants was judged likely to be a technical artifact of the sequencing pipeline. In a later analysis, HLA-associated TCR beta chains showed more clonal expansion and lower generation probabilities than non-associated chains that were equally common. Linkage disequilibrium might explain the correlated functional status among segregating V segments, but an unknown experimental factor could not be excluded. Most TCR sequences were seen in very few donors, while some public TCRs were found in many individuals. The classifier was reported to diagnose cytomegalovirus status with high specificity and sensitivity in both the original cohort and the validation cohort. A total of 150 or so TCR beta chains were listed by the study as associated with cytomegalovirus. The only immune exposure information available for the cohort was CMV serostatus. A later genetic analysis associated a missense DCLRE1C variant with V-gene and J-gene trimming of TCR beta chains, and an independent cohort replicated the association. In a later analysis, about 16,000 TCR beta sequences were associated with specific HLA alleles at a false discovery rate of 0.05.

The cohort consisted of more than 650 healthy bone marrow donors. At the time of sampling, every cohort member was nominally healthy, though immune exposures that went unrecorded were likely present. The donor tested CMV seronegative, placing the donor among the roughly 350 seronegative members of the cohort. Every donor gave a peripheral blood sample, and the peripheral blood mononuclear cells from that sample were used for TCR beta sequencing. Genomic DNA extraction from the blood cell samples was performed with the Qiagen DNeasy Blood Extraction Kit. Library generation was performed with the immunoSEQ multiplex PCR assay. For the multiplex PCR, a mixture combining 60 forward primers for TCR Vbeta segments and 13 reverse primers for TCR Jbeta segments was used. The CDR3 region of rearranged TCR beta genes was amplified from genomic DNA by a multiplex PCR assay. The Illumina HiSeq System was used to sequence the amplified TCR beta libraries as 87-base-pair reads. The original methods were these. A later analysis tallied 70 million to 100 million unique TCR beta chains across the 600 to 700 repertoires, and around 9.9 million of those chains were shared by two or more donors. To remove PCR and sequencing errors, raw reads were error-corrected and collapsed into unique sequences using a nearest-neighbor algorithm that merged closely related sequences. Alignment of CDR3 sequences to IMGT reference sequences was used to assign V, D and J gene segments. For a sequence to be retained, a match of at least six nucleotides to both a V gene segment and a J gene segment was required. Rearrangements were classified as productive when the CDR3 lacked stop codons and remained in frame with V and J, and all other rearrangements were classified as non-productive. Following IMGT convention, CDR3 was defined as the stretch from the second conserved V-encoded cysteine to the conserved J-encoded phenylalanine. The earlier analysis of some 580 of the donors excluded any sequence lacking an unambiguous match to a single V gene segment. An earlier analysis of roughly 590 of the donors called V segments functional above 56.7% productive rearrangements and segregating when the between-donor standard deviation exceeded 5%. To diagnose cytomegalovirus status from the catalog of TCR beta chain sequences, a statistical classification framework was built. A later analysis assigned V and J genes by comparing TCR nucleotide sequences with IMGT/GENE-DB human TR gene sequences. A later analysis assigned CDR3 sequences and most-parsimonious VDJ recombination scenarios with the TCRdist pipeline. In a later analysis, each TCR beta chain was defined by its CDR3 amino acid sequence together with its V-gene family, and reads without a unique V-gene family were excluded. A later analysis removed several hundred highly shared, low-generation-probability nucleotide sequences to deal with suspected cross-contamination and a sequencing artifact. A later analysis calculated a clonal expansion index for each public chain from normalized within-repertoire ranks of inferred template counts. A later analysis computed generation probabilities with a VDJ recombination model fitted to out-of-frame rearrangements, and checked the results against IGoR. Hypergeometric tests were used in a later analysis to score TCR-TCR, TCR-HLA and TCR-CMV co-occurrence, with a repertoire-size bias correction applied to the TCR pairs. False discovery rates were estimated in a later analysis by permuting HLA or CMV assignments 20 times. A later analysis grouped co-occurring TCRs with DBSCAN, adding TCRdist sequence similarity when clustering within HLA-allele-positive subsets. Co-occurrence clustering excluded repertoires with fewer than 30,000 or more than 120,000 public chains, plus five with anomalous nucleotide sharing. The table was pulled from immuneACCESS by TCRdb, which kept in-frame rearrangements only. Such tables lose some clones; where checked, under half of the loss comes from unresolved V genes, and the rest has no known cause. That table gives V, J and clone size, and the DNA gave D and trimming. The table for this sample records roughly 200,000 clones. The ten largest clones add up to less than 6.5% of the sample.

A remark on this clone: Its antigen remains unidentified.

The receptor comes from a man aged 25 to 40 in good health and CMV-seronegative. Sequenced sample: PBMCs.

Read as DNA, the sequence is TGCAGCGTTGCGACTAGCGGTAACCAAGAGACCCAGTACTTC. The encoded protein is CSVATSGNQETQYF. The chain links TRBV29-1 with TRBJ2-5; 9 of the junction bases match TRBD2. According to the germline V gene, CDR1 reads SQVTM and CDR2 reads ANQGSEA. The CDR3 has 14 amino acids, counting the end cysteine and phenylalanine. Only the CDR3 part of the read is kept: 42 bases, read in frame from the first base. From V the trimming removes 4 bases and from J it removes 0 bases, while the gene matches leave 3 bases of the junction unaccounted for.